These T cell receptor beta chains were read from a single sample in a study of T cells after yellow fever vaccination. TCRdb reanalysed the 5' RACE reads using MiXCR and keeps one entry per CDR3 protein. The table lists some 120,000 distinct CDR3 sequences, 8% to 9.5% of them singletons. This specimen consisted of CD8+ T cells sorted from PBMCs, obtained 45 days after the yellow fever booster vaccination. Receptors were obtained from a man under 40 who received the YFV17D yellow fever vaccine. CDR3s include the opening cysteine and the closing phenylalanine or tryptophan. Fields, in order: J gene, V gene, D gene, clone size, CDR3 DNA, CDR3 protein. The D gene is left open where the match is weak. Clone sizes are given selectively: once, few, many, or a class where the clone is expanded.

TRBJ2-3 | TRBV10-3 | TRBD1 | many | TGTGCCACTGCCTCCGACAGGGTCACAGATACGCAGTATTTT | CATASDRVTDTQYF
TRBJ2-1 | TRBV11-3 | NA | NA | TGTGCCAGCAGCTTAGAGCCCAACAATGAGCAGTTCTTC | CASSLEPNNEQFF
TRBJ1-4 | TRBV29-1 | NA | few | TGCAGCGTGGGAGGTGGGCTCGAGCTGTTTTTT | CSVGGGLELFF
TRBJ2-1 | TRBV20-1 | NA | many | TGCAGTGCTAGAGATCCAGATGAGTATGAGCAGTTCTTC | CSARDPDEYEQFF
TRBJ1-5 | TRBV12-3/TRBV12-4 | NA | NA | TGTGCCTGCAGTTTTATTGTTCGGGTGCGGACACTGAATCAGCCCCAGCATTTT | CACSFIVRVRTLNQPQHF
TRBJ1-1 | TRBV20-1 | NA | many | TGCAGTGCTAGAGTGGGAGGGAGGCACACTGAAGCTTTCTTT | CSARVGGRHTEAFF
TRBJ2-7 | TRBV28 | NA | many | TGTGCCAGCAGTTTAGCGGGGGCATTCCACGAGCAGTACTTC | CASSLAGAFHEQYF
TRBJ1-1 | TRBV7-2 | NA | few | TGTGCCAGCAGCTCCGGTGGCCGAGGCGCCACTGAAGCTTTCTTT | CASSSGGRGATEAFF
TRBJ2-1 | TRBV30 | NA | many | TGTGCCTGGAGTGTTGGGAGTTCGACGAATGAGCAGTTCTTC | CAWSVGSSTNEQFF
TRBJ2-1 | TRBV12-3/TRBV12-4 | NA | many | TGTGCCAGCAGCGCTAGCGTTGGGTCCTACAATGAGCAGTTCTTC | CASSASVGSYNEQFF
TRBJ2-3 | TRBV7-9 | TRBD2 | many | TGTGCCAGCAGCTTAGCAGCGGGAGGGAGCACAGATACGCAGTATTTT | CASSLAAGGSTDTQYF
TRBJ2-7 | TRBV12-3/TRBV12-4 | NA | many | TGTGCCAGCAGTTTAGGCTCCAGTGCAGTGAGTCGGTACGAGCAGTACTTC | CASSLGSSAVSRYEQYF
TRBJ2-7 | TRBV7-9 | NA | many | TGTGCCAGCAGCTTCTTCCCCCACGAGCAGTACTTC | CASSFFPHEQYF
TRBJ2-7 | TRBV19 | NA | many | TGTGCCAGTAGTATTTGGAGCGGCTCCTACGAGCAGTACTTC | CASSIWSGSYEQYF
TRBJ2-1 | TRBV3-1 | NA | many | TGTGCCAGCAGCCAAGCGGGAAGCTACAATGAGCAGTTCTTC | CASSQAGSYNEQFF
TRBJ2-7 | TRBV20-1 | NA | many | TGCAGTGCTACTCTGAAAGATTTCCCCTACGAGCAGTACTTC | CSATLKDFPYEQYF
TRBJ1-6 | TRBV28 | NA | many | TGTGCCAGCAGTTTAGATGGTTCACCCCTCCACTTT | CASSLDGSPLHF
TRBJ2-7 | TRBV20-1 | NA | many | TGCAGTGCTTCCCCGGGTGAGGAGATGACCTACGAGCAGTACTTC | CSASPGEEMTYEQYF
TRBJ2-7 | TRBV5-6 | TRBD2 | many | TGTGCCAGCATCCGGGAGGGGCCCTACGAGCAGTACTTC | CASIREGPYEQYF
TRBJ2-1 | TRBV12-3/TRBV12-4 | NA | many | TGTGCCAGCAGTTTGGTTGGGGGCTCCTACAATGAGCAGTTCTTC | CASSLVGGSYNEQFF
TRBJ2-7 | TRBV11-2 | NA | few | TGTGCCAGCAGCTTAGAAGGGGTAGCTTTCGTCCCCTACGAGCAGTACTTC | CASSLEGVAFVPYEQYF
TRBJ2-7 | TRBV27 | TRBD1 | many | TGTGCCAGCAGTTTAGAGACAGGGGGCTCCTACGAGCAGTACTTC | CASSLETGGSYEQYF
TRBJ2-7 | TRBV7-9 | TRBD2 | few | TGTGCCAGCAGCCCTCGGGGGGCCTACGAGCAGTACTTC | CASSPRGAYEQYF
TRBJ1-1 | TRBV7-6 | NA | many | TGTGCCAGCAGCTTAGTAATCGGGGGAAACACTGAAGCTTTCTTT | CASSLVIGGNTEAFF
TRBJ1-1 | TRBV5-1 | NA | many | TGCGCCAGCAGCTTGGCCCGGGGTTTAACTGAAGCTTTCTTT | CASSLARGLTEAFF
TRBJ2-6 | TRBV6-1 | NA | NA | TGTGCCAGCAGGGGTGCTGGGGCCAACGTCCTGACTTTC | CASRGAGANVLTF
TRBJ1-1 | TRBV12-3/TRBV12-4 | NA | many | TGTGCCAGCATCGGGGGGTTGAACACTGAAGCTTTCTTT | CASIGGLNTEAFF